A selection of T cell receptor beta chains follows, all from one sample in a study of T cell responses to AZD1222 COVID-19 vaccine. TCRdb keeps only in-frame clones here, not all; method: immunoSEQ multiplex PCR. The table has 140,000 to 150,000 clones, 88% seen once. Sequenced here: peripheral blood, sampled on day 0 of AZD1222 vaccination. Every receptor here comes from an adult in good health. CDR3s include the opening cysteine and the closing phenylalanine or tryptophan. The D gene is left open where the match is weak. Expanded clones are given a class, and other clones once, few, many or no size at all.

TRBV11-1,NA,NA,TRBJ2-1,CASSEYLISYNEQFF,TGTGCCAGCAGCGAATACCTTATCTCCTACAATGAGCAGTTCTTC
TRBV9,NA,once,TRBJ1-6,CASRGEPLHF,TGTGCCAGCCGGGGGGAACCCCTCCACTTT
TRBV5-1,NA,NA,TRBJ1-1,CASSASVGEAFF,TGCGCCAGCAGCGCCAGCGTGGGTGAAGCTTTCTTT
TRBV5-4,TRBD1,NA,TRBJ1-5,CASSLGGGQGVAQPQHF,TGTGCCAGCAGCTTGGGGGGAGGACAGGGGGTGGCTCAGCCCCAGCATTTT
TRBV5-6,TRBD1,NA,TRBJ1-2,CASNLQGARGYTF,TGTGCCAGCAACCTACAGGGGGCGCGGGGCTACACCTTC
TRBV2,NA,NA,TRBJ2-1,CASSEYTGGHYNEQFF,TGTGCCAGCAGTGAATACACCGGGGGCCATTACAATGAGCAGTTCTTC
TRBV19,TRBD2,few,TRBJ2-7,CASTPDGGADNEQYF,TGTGCCAGTACACCTGACGGGGGGGCCGACAACGAGCAGTACTTC
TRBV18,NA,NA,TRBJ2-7,CASSPDQALYF,TGTGCCAGCTCACCCGATCAGGCCCTGTACTTC
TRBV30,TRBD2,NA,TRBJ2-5,CACSGGGETQYF,TGTGCCTGTAGCGGGGGAGGAGAGACCCAGTACTTC
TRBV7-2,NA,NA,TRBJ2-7,CASSASAPLEQYF,TGTGCCAGCAGCGCATCGGCCCCCCTCGAGCAGTACTTC
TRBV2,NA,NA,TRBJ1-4,CASREKELFF,TGTGCCAGCAGGGAGAAGGAACTGTTTTTT
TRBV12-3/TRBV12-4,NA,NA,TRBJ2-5,CASSYRRETQYF,TGTGCCAGCAGTTACAGGAGAGAGACCCAGTACTTC
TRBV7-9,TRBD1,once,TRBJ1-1,CASSSLRGGSFRAFF,TGTGCCAGCAGCTCCCTCAGGGGGGGTTCCTTCCGAGCTTTCTTT
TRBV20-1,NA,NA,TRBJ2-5,CSGWKETQYF,TGCAGTGGTTGGAAAGAGACCCAGTACTTC
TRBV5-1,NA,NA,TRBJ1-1,CASREGNRVRNTEAFF,TGCGCCAGCAGAGAAGGAAACAGGGTAAGGAACACTGAAGCTTTCTTT
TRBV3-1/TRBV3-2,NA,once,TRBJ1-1,CASSNYLGTEAFF,TGTGCCAGCAGCAACTATCTGGGGACTGAAGCTTTCTTT
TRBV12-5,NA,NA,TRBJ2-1,CASGNGNEQFF,TGTGCTAGTGGTAATGGCAATGAGCAGTTCTTC
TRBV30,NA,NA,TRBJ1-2,CACPGGRQTYGYTF,TGTGCCTGCCCCGGGGGCCGCCAGACCTATGGCTACACCTTC
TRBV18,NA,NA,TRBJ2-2,CASSFADGELFF,TGTGCCAGCTCTTTCGCGGATGGGGAGCTGTTTTTT
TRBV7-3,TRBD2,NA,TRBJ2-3,CASSPGTSGFDTQYF,TGTGCCAGCAGCCCAGGGACTAGCGGTTTTGATACGCAGTATTTT
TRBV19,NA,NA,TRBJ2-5,CASSIGARGHETQYF,TGTGCCAGTAGTATAGGAGCCAGGGGTCACGAGACCCAGTACTTC
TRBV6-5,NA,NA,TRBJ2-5,CASGGANQETQYF,TGTGCCAGCGGGGGGGCTAACCAAGAGACCCAGTACTTC
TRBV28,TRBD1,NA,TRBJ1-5,CASSLTGEQPQHF,TGTGCCAGCAGCCTAACAGGGGAACAGCCCCAGCATTTT
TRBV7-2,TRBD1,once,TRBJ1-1,CASSHQDRVGAFF,TGTGCCAGCAGCCATCAGGACAGGGTCGGAGCTTTCTTT
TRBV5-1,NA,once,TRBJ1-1,CASRRDQNTEAFF,TGCGCCAGCAGGAGGGATCAGAACACTGAAGCTTTCTTT
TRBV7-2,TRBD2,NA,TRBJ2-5,CASSNSGGQETQYF,TGTGCCAGCAGTAATAGCGGGGGGCAAGAGACCCAGTACTTC
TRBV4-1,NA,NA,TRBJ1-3,CASSQEGGRINTIYF,TGCGCCAGCAGCCAAGAGGGAGGGCGGATAAACACCATATATTTT
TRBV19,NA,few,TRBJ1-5,CASSVDTSNQPQHF,TGTGCCAGTAGTGTGGACACTAGCAATCAGCCCCAGCATTTT
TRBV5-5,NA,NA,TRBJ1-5,CASSPAGARSNQPQHF,TGTGCCAGCAGCCCGGCGGGGGCGCGGAGCAATCAGCCCCAGCATTTT
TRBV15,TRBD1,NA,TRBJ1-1,CATSMGQFGTEAFF,TGTGCCACCAGCATGGGACAGTTCGGCACTGAAGCTTTCTTT
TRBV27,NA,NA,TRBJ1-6,CASSFWGSPLHF,TGTGCCAGCAGTTTCTGGGGCTCACCCCTCCACTTT
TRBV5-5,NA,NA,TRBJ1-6,CASSETPQEVYNSPLHF,TGTGCCAGCAGCGAAACCCCCCAGGAGGTCTATAATTCACCCCTCCACTTT
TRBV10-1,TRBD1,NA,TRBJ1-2,CASSESTSDREANYGYTF,TGCGCCAGCAGTGAGTCGACTAGCGACAGGGAGGCGAACTATGGCTACACCTTC
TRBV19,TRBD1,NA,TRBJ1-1,CASSHEGQGNTEAFF,TGTGCCAGTAGTCACGAGGGACAGGGGAACACTGAAGCTTTCTTT
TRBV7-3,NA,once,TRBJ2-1,CASSLGTSPRNEQFF,TGTGCCAGCAGCTTAGGGACTTCCCCTCGCAATGAGCAGTTCTTC
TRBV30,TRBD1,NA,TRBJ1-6,CAWKTGGSYNSPLHF,TGTGCCTGGAAGACAGGGGGCTCCTATAATTCACCCCTCCACTTT
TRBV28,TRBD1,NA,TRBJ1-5,CASTQGGRIQPQHF,TGTGCCAGCACCCAGGGGGGGAGGATTCAGCCCCAGCATTTT
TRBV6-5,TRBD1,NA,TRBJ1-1,CASSYSRGRRTEAFF,TGTGCCAGCAGTTACTCGAGGGGGCGCCGGACTGAAGCTTTCTTT
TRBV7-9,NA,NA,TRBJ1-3,CASSLQQPRSGNTIYF,TGTGCCAGCAGCTTACAACAGCCACGCTCTGGAAACACCATATATTTT
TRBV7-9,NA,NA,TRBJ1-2,CASSLVYSQNYGYTF,TGTGCCAGCAGCTTAGTCTACAGTCAGAACTATGGCTACACCTTC
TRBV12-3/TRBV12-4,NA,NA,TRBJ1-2,CASSFQGEGYTF,TGTGCCAGCAGTTTCCAAGGGGAAGGCTACACCTTC
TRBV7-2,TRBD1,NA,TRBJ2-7,CASSQIRDRGHEQYF,TGTGCCAGCAGCCAAATCCGGGACAGGGGGCACGAGCAGTACTTC
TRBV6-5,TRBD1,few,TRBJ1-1,CASRLMTGADTEAFF,TGTGCCAGCAGGTTGATGACAGGGGCGGACACTGAAGCTTTCTTT
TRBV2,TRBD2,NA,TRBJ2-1,CASSPGTRPYNEQFF,TGTGCCAGCAGCCCCGGGACTAGACCCTACAATGAGCAGTTCTTC
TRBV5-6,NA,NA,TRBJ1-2,CASSLGLGSNYGYTF,TGTGCCAGCAGCTTGGGCTTGGGGTCTAACTATGGCTACACCTTC
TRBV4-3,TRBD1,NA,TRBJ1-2,CASSQDGQVGYTF,TGCGCCAGCAGCCAAGATGGACAGGTTGGCTACACCTTC